A single sample is the source of the 17 T cell receptor beta chains below, sequenced in a study of CD8+ T cells in alopecia areata. Reverse transcription of extracted RNA yielded cDNA, which provided the sequencing template. Libraries were prepared by immunoSEQ multiplex PCR; TCRdb keeps only in-frame clonotypes and omits some of them. This sample has some 170,000 clones, with roughly 63% found just once. The treatment here: oral pan-JAK inhibitor, 5-10 mg twice daily. The specimen comprised CD4+ T cells sorted from blood, sampled at roughly week 58, from a patient treated with tofacitinib. These receptors were taken from a human donor with alopecia areata.

V and J are TRBV30 and TRBJ1-5, with D possibly being TRBD1 (6 bases). Per germline, CDR1 GTSNPN and CDR2 SVGIG (reference sequence). The CDR3 covers 12 residues. Between the trimmed V and J ends, which lost 0 bases and 15 bases, there was a span of 15 bases. CDR3 sequence: CAWSVRQEYPHF. The CDR3 DNA reads as TGTGCCTGGAGTGTACGACAGGAGTATCCGCATTTT.

V and J are TRBV7-9 and TRBJ1-1, with a weak D call TRBD1 (5 bases). The CDR3 sequence is 15 residues long. Trimming shortened V by 6 bases and J by 0 bases, and 14 bases separated the two germline ends. In germline, CDR1 is SEHNR, CDR2 FQNEAQ (reference sequence). The CDR3 DNA reads as TGTGCCAGCAGATTGGGGGATGCCATGAACACTGAAGCTTTCTTT. The encoded protein is CASRLGDAMNTEAFF.

CDR3 protein: CSVDKGMNTEAFF. CDR3 nucleotide sequence: TGCAGCGTTGATAAGGGGATGAACACTGAAGCTTTCTTT. The chain is built from TRBV29-1 and TRBJ1-1; tentative D call: TRBD1 (5 bases). CDR1 is SQVTM, CDR2 ANQGSEA, per germline. V lost 3 bases and J 0 bases, leaving 8 bases between the germline ends. This CDR3 has 13 amino acids.

The gene calls are TRBV7-9 and TRBJ1-1; no clear D. Germline V lookup: CDR1 SEHNR, CDR2 FQNEAQ (reference sequence). Trimming pared 5 bases from V and 4 bases from J, leaving 8 bases between. This CDR3 has 12 residues. CDR3 DNA: TGTGCCAGCAGCGCCTGGGGCACTGAAGCTTTCTTT. This encodes CASSAWGTEAFF. The whole variable domain, remainder taken from reference TRBV7-9 and TRBJ1-1, is DTGVSQNPRHKITKRGQNVTFRCDPISEHNRLYWYRQTLGQGPEFLTYFQNEAQLEKSRLLSDRFSAERPKGSFSTLEIQRTEQGDSAMYLCASSAWGTEAFFGQGTRLTVV.

The chain couples TRBV4-1 to TRBJ2-3; D uncertain. V lost 0 bases and J 6 bases, leaving 7 bases between the germline ends. CDR1 MGHRA and CDR2 YSYEKL come from the germline V gene. CDR3 size: 13 residues. The CDR3: CASSQELGDTQYF. The CDR3 bases are TGCGCCAGCAGCCAAGAGTTGGGTGATACGCAGTATTTT.

This chain joins TRBV5-6 and TRBJ2-3; possibly TRBD1 or TRBD2 for D (6 bases each). The V and J ends lost 9 bases and 8 bases respectively, with 22 bases between them. Germline V gives CDR1 SGHDT, CDR2 YYEEEE. This CDR3 comprises 14 residues. The CDR3: CATLGGPSGVTQYF. Here the CDR3 DNA reads TGTGCCACCCTTGGGGGGCCCTCCGGTGTTACGCAGTATTTT.

J is TRBJ2-3 and V is TRBV9, with 12 bases aligning to TRBD2. Germline lookup yields CDR1 SGDLS and CDR2 YYNGEE. J lost 2 bases, V lost 4 bases, and 5 bases had no gene match. There are 16 residues in the CDR3. The CDR3 here is CASSIGTSGLTDTQYF. CDR3 sequence (DNA): TGTGCCAGCAGCATTGGGACTAGCGGGCTCACAGATACGCAGTATTTT.

This clone was recorded once. The chain couples TRBV7-2 to TRBJ2-5; 7 nucleotides line up with TRBD2. The CDR3 totals 14 residues. In germline, CDR1 is SGHTA, CDR2 FQGNSA. V shed 3 bases and J 1 base; nucleotides not matched to a gene: 2. CDR3 region: CASSFSGGQETQYF. The CDR3 DNA sequence: TGTGCCAGCAGCTTCTCGGGGGGCCAAGAGACCCAGTACTTC.

The count of this clone is one. In the same sample, other DNA sequences code for this CDR3. V usage is TRBV30 and J usage is TRBJ2-7; the D is unclear. The CDR3 is made up of 11 amino acids. Germline CDR1 GTSNPN, CDR2 SVGIG (reference sequence). The V gene lost 0 bases and the J gene lost 4 bases, with 4 bases spanning the gap. The CDR3 sequence: CAWSVGYEQYF. The CDR3 nucleotides are TGTGCCTGGAGTGTAGGTTACGAGCAGTACTTC. Filled out from reference TRBV30 and TRBJ2-7, the complete variable domain reads SQTIHQWPATLVQPVGSPLSLECTVEGTSNPNLYWYRQAAGRGLQLLFYSVGIGQISSEVPQNLSASRPQDRQFILSSKKLLLSDSGFYLCAWSVGYEQYFGPGTRLTVT.

The gene calls are TRBV10-3 and TRBJ1-5; D is unresolved. There are 13 residues in the CDR3. Trimming stripped 5 bases from V and 7 bases from J, with 12 bases between. Per germline, CDR1 ENHRY and CDR2 SYGVKD. Here the CDR3 DNA reads TGTGCCATCAGTAACCAGAACGAACAGCCCCAGCATTTT. As protein: CAISNQNEQPQHF.

CDR3 residues: CASSEPGEIGELFF. For the CDR3, the DNA is TGTGCCAGCAGTGAGCCAGGGGAGATCGGGGAGCTGTTTTTT. The gene calls are TRBV2 and TRBJ2-2; D is perhaps TRBD1 (6 bases). V was pared by 3 bases and J by 7 bases, with 12 bases between. Germline loops: CDR1 SNHLY, CDR2 FYNNEI. The CDR3 runs 14 residues.

This chain joins TRBV2 and TRBJ1-1, with TRBD1 matching over 7 bases. Germline values: CDR1 SNHLY, CDR2 FYNNEI. V was clipped by 8 bases and J by 1 base; unmatched bases: 4. This CDR3 is built from 13 residues. CDR3 nucleotide sequence: TGTGCCAGCCGACAGGGAGCGAACACTGAAGCTTTCTTT. Encoded protein: CASRQGANTEAFF.

V usage is TRBV6-5 and J usage is TRBJ2-1, with 7 bases identical to TRBD2. Germline lookup yields CDR1 MNHEY and CDR2 SVGAGI. With 6 bases clipped from V and 9 bases from J, the junction kept 5 bases outside the gene matches. This CDR3 spans 12 amino acids. The CDR3 DNA reads TGTGCCAGCAGGAGACTAGCTGGTGAGCAGTTCTTC. Protein: CASRRLAGEQFF.

This clone occurred a few times. This chain links TRBV5-1 with TRBJ1-1; D remains unclear. CDR1 is SGHRS, CDR2 YFSETQ, per germline. The CDR3 is 14 residues long. V was cut by 2 bases and J by 3 bases, with 11 bases left in between. CDR3 sequence: CASSFSAGDTEAFF. CDR3 nucleotide sequence: TGCGCCAGCAGCTTTTCGGCGGGAGACACTGAAGCTTTCTTT.

This clone was observed a few times. The chain combines TRBV4-2 with TRBJ1-2, with no clear D. V was shortened by 0 bases and J by 6 bases, with 8 bases between the two germline ends. Germline V gives CDR1 LGHNA, CDR2 YNFKEQ. This CDR3 is built from 13 residues. This CDR3 is CASSQDGSDGYTF. CDR3 bases: TGTGCCAGCAGCCAAGATGGGTCGGATGGCTACACCTTC.

This clone has just a few counts. The genes are TRBV29-1 and TRBJ1-5; 8 nucleotides agree with TRBD1. The V gene end was trimmed by 4 bases and the J gene end by 7 bases; junction bases not matched to a gene: 6. CDR3 length: 13 amino acids. Germline lookup yields CDR1 SQVTM and CDR2 ANQGSEA. The CDR3 sequence is CSVVTGDGQPQHF. Written as DNA, the CDR3 is TGCAGCGTTGTGACAGGGGATGGGCAGCCCCAGCATTTT.

V and J are TRBV29-1 and TRBJ2-5, with 11 bases matching TRBD2. After removal of 3 bases from V and 5 bases from J, the junction contained 11 bases not matched to a gene. This CDR3 has 16 amino acids. Germline V lookup: CDR1 SQVTM, CDR2 ANQGSEA. In nucleotides, the CDR3 is TGCAGCGTTGAGTCGTCGGCTAGCGGGGGGCGGGAGACCCAGTACTTC. Its translation is CSVESSASGGRETQYF.